This TCR beta chain was documented in a study of blood T cell repertoires in COVID-19. Across the study: Whether acute or convalescent, the COVID-19 samples came from the United States, Italy and Spain. PBMCs, B-cell-depleted T cells, or T cells provided the cDNA or gDNA that made up the material.

In the authors' methods: From reference gene primer amplification, estimates of nucleated cell counts were derived. The method was immunoSEQ multiplex PCR; TCRdb's version includes in-frame clones alone and lacks a portion of them. That table is the source of V, J and clone size, and D and trimming were worked out from the DNA. The sample includes just under 60,000 clones, 85% to 90% of them seen just once. V lost 1 base to trimming and J lost 14 bases, with 13 bases between them. This CDR3 contains 12 residues. Germline CDR1 SGHNT, CDR2 YENEEA. This clone was recorded once. The sequence came from a human donor with active COVID-19. The donor label of this sample is uncertain. The sample was peripheral blood. The gene calls are TRBV11-3 and TRBJ2-3, with a weak D call TRBD2 (6 bases). CDR3 bases: TGTGCCAGCAGCTTAGCGGTGCGGGGCGCGTATTTT. It yields the protein CASSLAVRGAYF.